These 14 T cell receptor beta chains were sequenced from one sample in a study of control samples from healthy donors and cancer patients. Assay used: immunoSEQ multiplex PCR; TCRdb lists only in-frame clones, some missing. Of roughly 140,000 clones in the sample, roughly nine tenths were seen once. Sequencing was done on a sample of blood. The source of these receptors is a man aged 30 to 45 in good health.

CDR3 loop: CASSWDGYSNQPQHF. Written as DNA, the CDR3 is TGTGCCAGCAGTTGGGACGGATATAGCAATCAGCCCCAGCATTTT. This chain joins TRBV6-2 or TRBV6-3 and TRBJ1-5; D is possibly TRBD1 (5 bases). The CDR3 consists of 15 residues. Germline CDR1 and CDR2: MNHEY and SVGEGT. V was clipped by 4 bases and J by 0 bases, with 10 bases between them.

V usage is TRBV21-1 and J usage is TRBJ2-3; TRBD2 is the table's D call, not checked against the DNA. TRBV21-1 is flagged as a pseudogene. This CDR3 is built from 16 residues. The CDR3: CASSAPGAGAALGQYF. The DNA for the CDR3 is TGTGCCAGCAGCGCCCCGGGTGCGGGAGCCGCACTAGGGCAGTATTTT.

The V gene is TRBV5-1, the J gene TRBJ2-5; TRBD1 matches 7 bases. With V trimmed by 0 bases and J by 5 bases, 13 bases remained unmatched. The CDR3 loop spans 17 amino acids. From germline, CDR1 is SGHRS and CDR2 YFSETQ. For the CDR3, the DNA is TGCGCCAGCAGCTTGGCCCCGGGACAGCCGGTAGGGGAGACCCAGTACTTC. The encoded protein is CASSLAPGQPVGETQYF.

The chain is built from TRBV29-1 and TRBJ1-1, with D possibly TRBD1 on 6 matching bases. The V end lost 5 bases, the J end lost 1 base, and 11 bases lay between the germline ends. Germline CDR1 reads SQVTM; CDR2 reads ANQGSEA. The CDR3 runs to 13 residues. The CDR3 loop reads CSVQKGQNTEAFF. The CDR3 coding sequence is TGCAGCGTTCAAAAGGGACAGAACACTGAAGCTTTCTTT. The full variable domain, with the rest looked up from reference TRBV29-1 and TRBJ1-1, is SAVISQKPSRDICQRGTSLTIQCQVDSQVTMMFWYRQQPGQSLTLIATANQGSEATYESGFVIDKFPISRPNLTFSTLTVSNMSPEDSSIYLCSVQKGQNTEAFFGQGTRLTVV.

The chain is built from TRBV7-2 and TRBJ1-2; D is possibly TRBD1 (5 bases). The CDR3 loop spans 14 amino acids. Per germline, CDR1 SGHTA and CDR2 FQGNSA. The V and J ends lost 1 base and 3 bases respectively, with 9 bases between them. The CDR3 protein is CASSLVQGDYGYTF. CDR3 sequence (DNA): TGTGCCAGCAGCTTAGTGCAGGGCGACTATGGCTACACCTTC. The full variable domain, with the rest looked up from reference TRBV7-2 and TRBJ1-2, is GAGVSQSPSNKVTEKGKDVELRCDPISGHTALYWYRQSLGQGLEFLIYFQGNSAPDKSGLPSDRFSAERTGGSVSTLTIQRTQQEDSAVYLCASSLVQGDYGYTFGSGTRLTVV.

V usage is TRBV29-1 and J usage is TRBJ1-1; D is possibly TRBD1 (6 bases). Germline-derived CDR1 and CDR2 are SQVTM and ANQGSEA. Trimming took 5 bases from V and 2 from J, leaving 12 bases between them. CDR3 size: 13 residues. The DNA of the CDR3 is TGCAGCGTTACCGGGACACTTAACACTGAAGCTTTCTTT. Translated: CSVTGTLNTEAFF.

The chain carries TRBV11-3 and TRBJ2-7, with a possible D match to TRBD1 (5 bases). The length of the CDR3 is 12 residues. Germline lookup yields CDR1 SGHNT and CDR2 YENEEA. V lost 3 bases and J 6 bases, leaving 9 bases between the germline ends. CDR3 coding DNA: TGTGCCAGCAGCTTCGACAGCCCCGAGCAGTACTTC. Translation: CASSFDSPEQYF.

In DNA form, the CDR3 reads TGCAGCGCCGAGGAGCAGCATGGGAGTACGCAGTATTTT. It specifies CSAEEQHGSTQYF. The chain couples TRBV29-1 to TRBJ2-3, with D perhaps matching TRBD2 (5 bases). V was cut by 7 bases and J by 8 bases, with 19 bases left in between. The V gene's germline CDR1 is SQVTM and CDR2 ANQGSEA. This CDR3 is built from 13 residues.

CDR3 coding DNA: TGTGCCACCAGCGCGCTGCGCTCCGTCGGGGACGAGCAGTACTTC. This translates into CATSALRSVGDEQYF. The V gene is TRBV15, the J gene TRBJ2-7; a weak D match, TRBD2 (5 bases). The CDR3 loop spans 15 amino acids. Germline CDR1 and CDR2: LNHNV and YYDKDF (reference sequence). V was shortened by 5 bases and J by 5 bases, with 19 bases between the two germline ends. The variable domain in full, completed from reference TRBV15 and TRBJ2-7, reads DAMVIQNPRYQVTQFGKPVTLSCSQTLNHNVMYWYQQKSSQAPKLLFHYYDKDFNNEADTPDNFQSRRPNTSFCFLDIRSPGLGDTAMYLCATSALRSVGDEQYFGPGTRLTVT.

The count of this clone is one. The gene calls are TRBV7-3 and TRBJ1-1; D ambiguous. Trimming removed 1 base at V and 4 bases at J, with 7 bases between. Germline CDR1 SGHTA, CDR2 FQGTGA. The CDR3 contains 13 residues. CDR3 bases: TGTGCCAGCAGCTTAAACAGAGGCACTGAAGCTTTCTTT. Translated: CASSLNRGTEAFF.

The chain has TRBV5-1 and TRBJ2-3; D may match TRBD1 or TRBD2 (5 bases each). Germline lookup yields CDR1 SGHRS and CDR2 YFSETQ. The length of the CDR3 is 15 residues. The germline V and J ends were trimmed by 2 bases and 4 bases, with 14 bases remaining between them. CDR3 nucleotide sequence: TGCGCCAGCAGCTTCCAGGGTGGGACCCCAGATACGCAGTATTTT. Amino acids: CASSFQGGTPDTQYF.

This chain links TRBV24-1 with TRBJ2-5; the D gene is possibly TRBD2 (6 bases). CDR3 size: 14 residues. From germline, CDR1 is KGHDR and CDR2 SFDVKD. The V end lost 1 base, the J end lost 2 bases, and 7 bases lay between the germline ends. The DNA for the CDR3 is TGTGCCACCAGTGATTTCGGGGGACAAGAGACCCAGTACTTC. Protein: CATSDFGGQETQYF.

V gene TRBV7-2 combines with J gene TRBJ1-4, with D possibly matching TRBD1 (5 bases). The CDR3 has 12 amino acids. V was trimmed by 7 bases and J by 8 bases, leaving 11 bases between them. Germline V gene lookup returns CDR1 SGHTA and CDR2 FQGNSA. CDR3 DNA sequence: TGTGCCAGCACCCGGGGCAAAGAAAAACTGTTTTTT. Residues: CASTRGKEKLFF.

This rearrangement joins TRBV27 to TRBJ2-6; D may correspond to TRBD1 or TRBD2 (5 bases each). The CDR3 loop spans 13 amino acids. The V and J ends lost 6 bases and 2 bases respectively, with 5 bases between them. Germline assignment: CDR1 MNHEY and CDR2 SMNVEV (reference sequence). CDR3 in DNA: TGTGCCAGCAGGGGGGCTGGGGCCAACGTCCTGACTTTC. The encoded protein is CASRGAGANVLTF.